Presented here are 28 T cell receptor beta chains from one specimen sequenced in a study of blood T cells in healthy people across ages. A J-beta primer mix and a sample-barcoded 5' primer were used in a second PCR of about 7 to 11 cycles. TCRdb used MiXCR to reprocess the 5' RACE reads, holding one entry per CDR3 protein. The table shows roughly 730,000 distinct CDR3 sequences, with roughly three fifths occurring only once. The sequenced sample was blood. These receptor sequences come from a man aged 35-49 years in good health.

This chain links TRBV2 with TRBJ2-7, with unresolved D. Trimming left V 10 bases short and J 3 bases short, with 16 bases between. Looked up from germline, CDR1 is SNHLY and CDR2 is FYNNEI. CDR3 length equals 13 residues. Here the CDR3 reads CATRTSAYYEQYF. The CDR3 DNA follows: TGTGCCACCCGGACGAGCGCCTACTACGAGCAGTACTTC.

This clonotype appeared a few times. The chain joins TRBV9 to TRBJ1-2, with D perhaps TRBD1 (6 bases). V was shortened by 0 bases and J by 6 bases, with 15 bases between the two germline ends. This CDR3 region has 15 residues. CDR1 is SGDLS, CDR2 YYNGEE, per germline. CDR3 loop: CASSVGRQAMDGYTF. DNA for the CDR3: TGTGCCAGCAGCGTAGGTAGACAGGCGATGGATGGCTACACCTTC.

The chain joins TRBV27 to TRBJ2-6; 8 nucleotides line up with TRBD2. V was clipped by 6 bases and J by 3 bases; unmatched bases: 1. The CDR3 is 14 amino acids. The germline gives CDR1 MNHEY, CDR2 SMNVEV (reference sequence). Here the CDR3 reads CASSGGGGANVLTF. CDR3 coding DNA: TGTGCCAGCAGCGGGGGGGGTGGGGCCAACGTCCTGACTTTC.

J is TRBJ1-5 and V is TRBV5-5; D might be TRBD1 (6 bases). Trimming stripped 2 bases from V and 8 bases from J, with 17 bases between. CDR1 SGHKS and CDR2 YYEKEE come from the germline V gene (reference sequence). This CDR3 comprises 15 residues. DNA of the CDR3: TGTGCCAGCAGCTTAGCAGGGACAATAAATAAGCCCCAGCATTTT. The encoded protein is CASSLAGTINKPQHF.

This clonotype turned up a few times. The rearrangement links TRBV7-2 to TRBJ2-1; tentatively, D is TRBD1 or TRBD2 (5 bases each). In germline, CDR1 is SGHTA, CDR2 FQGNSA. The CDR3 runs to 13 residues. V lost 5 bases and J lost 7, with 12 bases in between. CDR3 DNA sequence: TGTGCCAGCAGCAAAGGGACCGTAAATGAGCAGTTCTTC. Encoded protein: CASSKGTVNEQFF.

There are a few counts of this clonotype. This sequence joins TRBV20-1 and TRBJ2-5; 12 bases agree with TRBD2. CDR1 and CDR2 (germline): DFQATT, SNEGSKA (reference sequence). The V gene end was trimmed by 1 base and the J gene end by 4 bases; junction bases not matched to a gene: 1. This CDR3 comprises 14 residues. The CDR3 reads CSARGTSGAETQYF. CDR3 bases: TGCAGTGCTAGAGGGACTAGCGGGGCAGAGACCCAGTACTTC.

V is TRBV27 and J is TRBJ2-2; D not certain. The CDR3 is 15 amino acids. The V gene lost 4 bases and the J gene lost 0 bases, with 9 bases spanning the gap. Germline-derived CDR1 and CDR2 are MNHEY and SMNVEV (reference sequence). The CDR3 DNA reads TGTGCCAGCAGTTATTTCGCAGCGAACACCGGGGAGCTGTTTTTT. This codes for CASSYFAANTGELFF.

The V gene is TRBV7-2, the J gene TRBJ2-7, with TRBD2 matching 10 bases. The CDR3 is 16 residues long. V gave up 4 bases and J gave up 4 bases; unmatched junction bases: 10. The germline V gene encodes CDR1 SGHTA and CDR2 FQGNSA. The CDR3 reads CASSSRRGLALYEQYF. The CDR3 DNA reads TGTGCCAGCAGCTCTAGAAGGGGACTAGCGTTATACGAGCAGTACTTC.

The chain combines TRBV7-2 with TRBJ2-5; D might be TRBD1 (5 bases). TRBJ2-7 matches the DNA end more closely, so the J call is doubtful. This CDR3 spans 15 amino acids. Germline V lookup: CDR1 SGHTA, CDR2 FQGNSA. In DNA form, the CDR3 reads TGTGCCAGCAGCTCGGCAGGGCCCCTTGGTACCGAGCAGTACTTC. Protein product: CASSSAGPLGTEQYF.

The CDR3 loop reads CSAREVPERGAYQETQYF. CDR3 DNA sequence: TGCAGTGCTAGGGAGGTCCCCGAGCGGGGGGCGTACCAAGAGACCCAGTACTTC. The chain carries TRBV20-1 and TRBJ2-5, with 9 bases fitting TRBD2. Losses at the gene ends were 3 bases for V and 0 bases for J; bases not matched to a gene: 14. This CDR3 spans 18 amino acids. Germline assignment: CDR1 DFQATT and CDR2 SNEGSKA (reference sequence).

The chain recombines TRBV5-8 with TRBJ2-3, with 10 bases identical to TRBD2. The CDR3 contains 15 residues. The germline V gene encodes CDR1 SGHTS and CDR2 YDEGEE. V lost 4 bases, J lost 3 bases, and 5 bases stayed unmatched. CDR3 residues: CASSPAGGTTDTQYF. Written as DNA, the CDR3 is TGTGCCAGCAGCCCAGCGGGGGGGACGACAGATACGCAGTATTTT.

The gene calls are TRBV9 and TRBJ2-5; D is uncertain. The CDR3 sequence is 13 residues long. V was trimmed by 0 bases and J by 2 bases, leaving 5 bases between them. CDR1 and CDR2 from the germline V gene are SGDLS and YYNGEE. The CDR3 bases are TGTGCCAGCAGCGTAGATCAGCAAGAGACCCAGTACTTC. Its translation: CASSVDQQETQYF.

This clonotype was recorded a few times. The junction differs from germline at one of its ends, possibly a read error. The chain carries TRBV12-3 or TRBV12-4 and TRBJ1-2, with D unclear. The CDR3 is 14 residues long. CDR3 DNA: TGTGCCAGCAGCCCTATGGGGAATAACTATGGTTACACCTTC. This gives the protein CASSPMGNNYGYTF.

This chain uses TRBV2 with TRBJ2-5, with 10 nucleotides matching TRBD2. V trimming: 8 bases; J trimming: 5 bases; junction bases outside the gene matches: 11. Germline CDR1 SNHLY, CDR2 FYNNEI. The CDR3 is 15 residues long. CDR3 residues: CASDSGGASWETQYF. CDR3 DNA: TGTGCCAGCGACAGCGGGGGGGCCTCTTGGGAGACCCAGTACTTC.

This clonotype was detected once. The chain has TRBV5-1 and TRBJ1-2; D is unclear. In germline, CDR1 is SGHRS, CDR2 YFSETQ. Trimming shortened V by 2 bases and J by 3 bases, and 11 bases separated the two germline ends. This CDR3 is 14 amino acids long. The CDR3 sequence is CASSLGPPDYGYTF. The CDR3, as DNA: TGCGCCAGCAGCTTAGGCCCCCCGGACTATGGCTACACCTTC.

The CDR3 region has the DNA TGCAGTGCTAGAAGGGACGACCCGGATACGCAGTATTTT. Translation gives CSARRDDPDTQYF. V is TRBV20-1 and J is TRBJ2-3; D might be TRBD1 or TRBD2, each matching 5 bases. The CDR3 runs 13 residues. Germline-derived CDR1 and CDR2 are DFQATT and SNEGSKA (reference sequence). Trimming removed 2 bases from V and 6 bases from J, with 12 bases in between.

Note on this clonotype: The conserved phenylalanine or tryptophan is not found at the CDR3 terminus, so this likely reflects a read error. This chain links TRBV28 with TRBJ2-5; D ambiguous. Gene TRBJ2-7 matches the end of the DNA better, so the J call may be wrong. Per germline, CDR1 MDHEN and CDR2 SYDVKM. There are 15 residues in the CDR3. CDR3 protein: CASSPQGLELYEQYY. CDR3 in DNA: TGTGCCAGCAGTCCCCAAGGTCTAGAGTTGTACGAGCAGTACTAC.

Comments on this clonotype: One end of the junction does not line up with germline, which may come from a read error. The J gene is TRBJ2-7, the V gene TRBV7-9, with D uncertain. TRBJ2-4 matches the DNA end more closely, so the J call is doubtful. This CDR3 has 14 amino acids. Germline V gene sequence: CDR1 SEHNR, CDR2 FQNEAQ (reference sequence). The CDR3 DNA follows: TGTGCCAGCAGCGTAGCTCGGCGAAAAAACATTCAGTACTTC. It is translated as CASSVARRKNIQYF.

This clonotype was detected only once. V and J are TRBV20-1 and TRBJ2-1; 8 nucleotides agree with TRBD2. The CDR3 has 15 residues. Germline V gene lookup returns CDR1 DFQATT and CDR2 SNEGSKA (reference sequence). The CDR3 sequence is CRPSAGRGAEETQFF. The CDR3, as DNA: TGCAGGCCTAGTGCGGGGCGGGGGGCTGAAGAGACCCAGTTCTTC.

CDR3 sequence reads: CASSLVPPGVLTGGTDTQYF. The CDR3 coding sequence is TGTGCCAGCAGTTTAGTTCCTCCGGGGGTACTGACAGGGGGCACAGATACGCAGTATTTT. The J gene is TRBJ2-3, the V gene TRBV27; TRBD1 matches 8 bases. In germline, CDR1 is MNHEY, CDR2 SMNVEV (reference sequence). This CDR3 has 20 amino acids. Trimming cost V 2 bases and J 1 base; bases outside gene matches: 17.

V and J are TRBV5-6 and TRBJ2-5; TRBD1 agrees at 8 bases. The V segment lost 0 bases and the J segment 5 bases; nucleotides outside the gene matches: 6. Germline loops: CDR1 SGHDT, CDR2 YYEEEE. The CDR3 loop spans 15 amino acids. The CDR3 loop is CASSLATGGYETQYF. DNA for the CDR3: TGTGCCAGCAGCTTGGCAACAGGGGGTTATGAGACCCAGTACTTC. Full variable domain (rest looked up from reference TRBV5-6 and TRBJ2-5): DAGVTQSPTHLIKTRGQQVTLRCSPKSGHDTVSWYQQALGQGPQFIFQYYEEEERQRGNFPDRFSGHQFPNYSSELNVNALLLGDSALYLCASSLATGGYETQYFGPGTRLLVL.

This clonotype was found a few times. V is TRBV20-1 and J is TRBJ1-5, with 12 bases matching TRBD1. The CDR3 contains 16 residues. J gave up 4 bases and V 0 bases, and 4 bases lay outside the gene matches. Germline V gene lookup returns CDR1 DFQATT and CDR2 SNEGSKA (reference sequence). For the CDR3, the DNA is TGCAGTGCTAGAGACCGGGACAGGGGGCTGAATCAGCCCCAGCATTTT. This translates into CSARDRDRGLNQPQHF.

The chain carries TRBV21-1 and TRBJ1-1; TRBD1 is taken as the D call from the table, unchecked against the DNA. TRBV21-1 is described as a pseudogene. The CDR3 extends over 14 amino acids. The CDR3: CASSKGVNDREAFF. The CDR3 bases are TGTGCCAGCAGCAAAGGAGTAAACGACAGGGAAGCTTTCTTT.

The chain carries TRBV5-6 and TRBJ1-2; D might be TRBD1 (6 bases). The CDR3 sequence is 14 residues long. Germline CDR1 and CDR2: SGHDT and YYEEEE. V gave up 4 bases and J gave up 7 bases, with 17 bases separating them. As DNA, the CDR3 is TGTGCCAGCAGCCAGGGGCAGGGCAACCGTGGCTACACCTTC. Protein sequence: CASSQGQGNRGYTF.

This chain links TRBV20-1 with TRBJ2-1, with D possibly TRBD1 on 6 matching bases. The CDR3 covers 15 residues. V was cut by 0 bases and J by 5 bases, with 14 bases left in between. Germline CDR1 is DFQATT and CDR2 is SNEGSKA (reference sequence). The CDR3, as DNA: TGCAGTGCTAGAGATCCGCAGGGGTCCAACAATGAGCAGTTCTTC. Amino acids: CSARDPQGSNNEQFF.

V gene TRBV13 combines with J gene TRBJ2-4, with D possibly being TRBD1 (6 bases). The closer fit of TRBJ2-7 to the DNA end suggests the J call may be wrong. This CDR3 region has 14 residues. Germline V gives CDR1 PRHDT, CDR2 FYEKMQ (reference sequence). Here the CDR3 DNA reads TGTGCCAGCAGCATACACGAGGGGGTGGGCGAGCAGTACTTC. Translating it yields CASSIHEGVGEQYF.

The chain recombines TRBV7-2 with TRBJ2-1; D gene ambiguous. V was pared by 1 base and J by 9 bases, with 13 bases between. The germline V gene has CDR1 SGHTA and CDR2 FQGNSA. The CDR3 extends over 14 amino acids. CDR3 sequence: CASSLGRISGEQFF. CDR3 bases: TGTGCCAGCAGCTTAGGACGAATTTCGGGTGAGCAGTTCTTC.

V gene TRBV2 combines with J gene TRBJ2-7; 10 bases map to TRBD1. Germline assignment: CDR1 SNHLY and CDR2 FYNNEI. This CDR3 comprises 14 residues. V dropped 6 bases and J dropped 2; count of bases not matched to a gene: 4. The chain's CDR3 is CASRGGTGAYEQYF. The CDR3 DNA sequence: TGTGCCAGCAGGGGCGGGACAGGGGCCTACGAGCAGTACTTC.